This T cell receptor beta chain was documented in a study of OX40 agonist ivuxolimab in advanced cancers. The method was immunoSEQ multiplex PCR; TCRdb's version includes in-frame clones alone and lacks a portion of them. The sample carries 100,000 to 120,000 clones, roughly 89% recorded once. Germline V CDR1 and CDR2: SSHAT, FNYEAQ (reference sequence). The CDR3 loop spans 15 amino acids. Notes on this clone: One end of the junction is discordant with germline, which a read error may explain.

Sequencing used CD4+ or CD8+ T cells sorted from blood, obtained in a trial of the OX40 agonist ivuxolimab. The TCR originated in an adult with an advanced solid tumor such as melanoma, head and neck, liver or kidney cancer. The chain carries TRBV7-7 and TRBJ2-2, with D possibly being TRBD2 (6 bases). CDR3: CASSPRLANTGELFF. The CDR3 DNA reads as TGTGCTAGCAGCCCCAGACTAGCGAACACCGGGGAGCTGTTTTTT.